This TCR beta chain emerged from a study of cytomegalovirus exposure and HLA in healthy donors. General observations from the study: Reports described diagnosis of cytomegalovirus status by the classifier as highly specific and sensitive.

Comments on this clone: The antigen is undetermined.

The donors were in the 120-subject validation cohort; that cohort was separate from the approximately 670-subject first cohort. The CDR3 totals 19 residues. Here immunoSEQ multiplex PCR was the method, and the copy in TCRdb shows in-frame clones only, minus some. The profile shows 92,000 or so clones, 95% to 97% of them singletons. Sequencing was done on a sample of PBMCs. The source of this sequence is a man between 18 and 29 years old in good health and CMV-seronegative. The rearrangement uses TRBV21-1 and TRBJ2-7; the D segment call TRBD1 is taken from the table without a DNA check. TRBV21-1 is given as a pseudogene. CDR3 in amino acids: CASSNRFGQVGGVDYEQYV. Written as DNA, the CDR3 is TGTGCCAGCAGCAACAGATTCGGACAGGTTGGTGGGGTGGACTACGAGCAGTACGTC.